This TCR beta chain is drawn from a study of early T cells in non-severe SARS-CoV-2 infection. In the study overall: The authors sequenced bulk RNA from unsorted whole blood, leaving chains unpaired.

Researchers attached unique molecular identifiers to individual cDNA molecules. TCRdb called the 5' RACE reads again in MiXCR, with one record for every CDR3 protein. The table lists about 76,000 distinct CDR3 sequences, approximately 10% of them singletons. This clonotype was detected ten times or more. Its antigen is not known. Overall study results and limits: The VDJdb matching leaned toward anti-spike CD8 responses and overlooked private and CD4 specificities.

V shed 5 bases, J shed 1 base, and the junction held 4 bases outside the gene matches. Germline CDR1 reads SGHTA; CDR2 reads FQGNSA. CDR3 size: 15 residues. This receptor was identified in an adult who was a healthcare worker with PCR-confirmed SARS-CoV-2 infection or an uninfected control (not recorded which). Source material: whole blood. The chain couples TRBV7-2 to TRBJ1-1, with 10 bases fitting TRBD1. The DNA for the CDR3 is TGTGCCAGCAGCCCCTGGGACAGGGGGAACACTGAAGCTTTCTTT. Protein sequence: CASSPWDRGNTEAFF. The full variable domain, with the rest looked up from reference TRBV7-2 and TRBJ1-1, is GAGVSQSPSNKVTEKGKDVELRCDPISGHTALYWYRQSLGQGLEFLIYFQGNSAPDKSGLPSDRFSAERTGGSVSTLTIQRTQQEDSAVYLCASSPWDRGNTEAFFGQGTRLTVV.